Described below is a single T cell receptor (beta chain) sequence and its context. Its antigen is unknown. The CDR3 has 12 residues. In germline, CDR1 is GTSNPN, CDR2 SVGIG (reference sequence). This entry comes from a study of T cells expressing NK-cell markers. Study overall: Among the eight sequenced donors, seven tested HCMV-seropositive and one tested seronegative. Overall study findings and caveats: A range of about 1.0-8% of CD8+ T cells consisted of dominant NKG2C+ clonotypes in six donors.

UMIs were included in TCR beta cDNA generated by 5'RACE template switching. TCRdb processed the 5' RACE reads again and assigns one entry to each CDR3 protein, with no DNA. Its table records about 400,000 distinct CDR3 sequences. Sequencing used blood T cells: a sorted CD56 or NKG2C T cell subset, CD4+ or CD8+ T cells, or bulk PBMC T cells (not recorded which). J is TRBJ2-1 and V is TRBV30; with no DNA, the TCRdb D assignment of TRBD2 cannot be verified. This TCR was recovered from a woman between 50 and 59 years old in good health. The CDR3 here is CAWRFAGNEQFF.